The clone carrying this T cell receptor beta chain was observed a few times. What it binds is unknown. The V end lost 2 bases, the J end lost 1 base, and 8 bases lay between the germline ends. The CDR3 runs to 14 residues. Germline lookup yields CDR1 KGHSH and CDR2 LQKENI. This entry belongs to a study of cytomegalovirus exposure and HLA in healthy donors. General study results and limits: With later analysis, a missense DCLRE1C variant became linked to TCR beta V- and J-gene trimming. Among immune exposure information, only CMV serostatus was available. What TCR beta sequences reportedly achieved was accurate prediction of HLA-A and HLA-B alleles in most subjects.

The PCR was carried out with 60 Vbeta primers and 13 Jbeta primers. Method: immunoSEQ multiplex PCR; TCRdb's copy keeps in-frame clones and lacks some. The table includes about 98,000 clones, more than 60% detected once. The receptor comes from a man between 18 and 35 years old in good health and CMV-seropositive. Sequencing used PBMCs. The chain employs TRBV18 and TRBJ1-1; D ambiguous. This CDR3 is CASSPWSENTEAFF. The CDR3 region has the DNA TGTGCCAGCTCACCATGGTCAGAGAACACTGAAGCTTTCTTT.